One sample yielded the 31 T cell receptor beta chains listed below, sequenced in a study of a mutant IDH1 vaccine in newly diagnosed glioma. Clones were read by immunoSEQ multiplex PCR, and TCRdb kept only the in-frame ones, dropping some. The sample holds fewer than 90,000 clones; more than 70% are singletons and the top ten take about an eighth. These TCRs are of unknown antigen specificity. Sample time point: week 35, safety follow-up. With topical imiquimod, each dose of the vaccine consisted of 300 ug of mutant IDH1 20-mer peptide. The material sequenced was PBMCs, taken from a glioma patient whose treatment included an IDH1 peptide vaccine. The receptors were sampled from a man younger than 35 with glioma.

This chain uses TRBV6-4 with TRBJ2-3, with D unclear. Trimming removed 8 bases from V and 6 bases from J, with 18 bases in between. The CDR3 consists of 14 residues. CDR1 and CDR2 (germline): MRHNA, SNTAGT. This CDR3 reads CASAWGALADTQYF. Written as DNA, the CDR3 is TGTGCCAGCGCATGGGGTGCTTTGGCCGATACGCAGTATTTT.

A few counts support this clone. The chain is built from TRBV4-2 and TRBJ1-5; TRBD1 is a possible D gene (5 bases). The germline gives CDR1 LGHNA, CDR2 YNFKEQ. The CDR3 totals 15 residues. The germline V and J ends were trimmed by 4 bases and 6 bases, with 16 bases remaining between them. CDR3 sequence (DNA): TGTGCCAGCAGCCCCAGCCCGGGGGACTTTCAGCCCCAGCATTTT. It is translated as CASSPSPGDFQPQHF.

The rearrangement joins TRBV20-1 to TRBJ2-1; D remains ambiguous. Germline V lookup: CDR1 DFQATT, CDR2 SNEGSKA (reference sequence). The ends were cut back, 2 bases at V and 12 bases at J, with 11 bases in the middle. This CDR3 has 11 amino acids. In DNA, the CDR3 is TGCAGTGCTAGATCCCGGGTTGGGCAGTTCTTC. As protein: CSARSRVGQFF.

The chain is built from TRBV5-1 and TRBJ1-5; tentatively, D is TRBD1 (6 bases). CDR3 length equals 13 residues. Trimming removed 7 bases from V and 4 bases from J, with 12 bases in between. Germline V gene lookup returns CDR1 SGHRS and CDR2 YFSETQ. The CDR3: CASRGGSNQPQHF. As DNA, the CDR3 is TGCGCCAGCCGAGGGGGAAGTAATCAGCCCCAGCATTTT.

CDR3 region: CAISAGTTQETQYF. The CDR3, as DNA: TGTGCCATCAGTGCTGGGACCACTCAAGAGACCCAGTACTTC. V and J are TRBV10-3 and TRBJ2-5; D may correspond to TRBD1 or TRBD2 (5 bases each). Germline V gene lookup returns CDR1 ENHRY and CDR2 SYGVKD. The CDR3 contains 14 residues. Trimming shortened V by 4 bases and J by 2 bases, and 11 bases separated the two germline ends.

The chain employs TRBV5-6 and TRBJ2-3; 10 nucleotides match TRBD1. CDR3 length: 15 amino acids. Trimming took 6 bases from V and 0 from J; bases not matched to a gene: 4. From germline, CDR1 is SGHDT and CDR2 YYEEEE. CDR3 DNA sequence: TGTGCCAGCATCCGGACAGGGGGTAGCACAGATACGCAGTATTTT. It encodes CASIRTGGSTDTQYF.

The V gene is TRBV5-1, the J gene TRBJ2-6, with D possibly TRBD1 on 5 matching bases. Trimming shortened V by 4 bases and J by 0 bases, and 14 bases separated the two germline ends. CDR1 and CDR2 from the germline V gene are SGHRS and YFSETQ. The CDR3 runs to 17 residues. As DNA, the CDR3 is TGCGCCAGCAGCAGAAGACAGAACATCTCTGGGGCCAACGTCCTGACTTTC. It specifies CASSRRQNISGANVLTF.

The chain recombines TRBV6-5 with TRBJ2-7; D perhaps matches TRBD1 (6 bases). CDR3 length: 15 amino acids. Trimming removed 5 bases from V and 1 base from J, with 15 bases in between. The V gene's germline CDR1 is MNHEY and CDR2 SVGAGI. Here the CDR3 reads CASSNHRQVSYEQYF. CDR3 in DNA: TGTGCCAGCAGTAACCATCGACAGGTGTCCTACGAGCAGTACTTC.

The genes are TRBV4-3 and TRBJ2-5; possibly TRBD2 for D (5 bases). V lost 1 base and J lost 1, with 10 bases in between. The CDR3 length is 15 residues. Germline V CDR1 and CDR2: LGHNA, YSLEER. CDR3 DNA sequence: TGCGCCAGCAGCCAAGTTGGGCGGGCCCAAGAGACCCAGTACTTC. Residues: CASSQVGRAQETQYF.

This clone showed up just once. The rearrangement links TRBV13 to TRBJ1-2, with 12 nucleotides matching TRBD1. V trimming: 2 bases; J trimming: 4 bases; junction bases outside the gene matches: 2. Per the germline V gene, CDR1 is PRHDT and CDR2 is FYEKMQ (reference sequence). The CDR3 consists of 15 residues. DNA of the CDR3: TGTGCCAGCAGCTTAAGGGACAGGGGGCTCTATGGCTACACCTTC. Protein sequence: CASSLRDRGLYGYTF.

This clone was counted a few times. The CDR3 loop reads CASSLGYGGFTGAFF. The DNA of the CDR3 is TGTGCCAGCAGCTTGGGATATGGGGGATTCACGGGAGCTTTCTTT. This chain uses TRBV5-4 with TRBJ1-1, with D possibly matching TRBD1 (5 bases). Germline CDR1 reads SGHNT; CDR2 reads YYREEE (reference sequence). This CDR3 comprises 15 residues. V lost 0 bases to trimming and J lost 10 bases, with 19 bases between them.

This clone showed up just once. For the CDR3, the DNA is TGTGCCAGCAGCTCGACGGTTTCACCCCTCCACTTT. It codes for CASSSTVSPLHF. The chain carries TRBV7-2 and TRBJ1-6; no clear D. The CDR3 is 12 amino acids. V was shortened by 4 bases and J by 9 bases, with 7 bases between the two germline ends. Germline lookup yields CDR1 SGHTA and CDR2 FQGNSA.

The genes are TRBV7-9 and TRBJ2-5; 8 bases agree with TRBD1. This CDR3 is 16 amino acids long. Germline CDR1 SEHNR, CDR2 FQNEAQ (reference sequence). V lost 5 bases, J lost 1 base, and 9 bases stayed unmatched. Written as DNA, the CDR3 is TGTGCCAGCAGCGACCGGACAGGGCAGATCCAAGAGACCCAGTACTTC. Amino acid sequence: CASSDRTGQIQETQYF.

In DNA, the CDR3 is TGCGCCAGCAGCTTAACTACAGGGCTAACCTACGAGCAGTACTTC. Encoded protein: CASSLTTGLTYEQYF. The J gene is TRBJ2-7, the V gene TRBV5-1; D is perhaps TRBD1 (6 bases). Trimming took 2 bases from V and 2 from J, leaving 14 bases between them. CDR3 length: 15 residues. Germline V gene sequence: CDR1 SGHRS, CDR2 YFSETQ. Supplemented by reference TRBV5-1 and TRBJ2-7, the full variable domain reads KAGVTQTPRYLIKTRGQQVTLSCSPISGHRSVSWYQQTPGQGLQFLFEYFSETQRNKGNFPGRFSGRQFSNSRSEMNVSTLELGDSALYLCASSLTTGLTYEQYFGPGTRLTVT.

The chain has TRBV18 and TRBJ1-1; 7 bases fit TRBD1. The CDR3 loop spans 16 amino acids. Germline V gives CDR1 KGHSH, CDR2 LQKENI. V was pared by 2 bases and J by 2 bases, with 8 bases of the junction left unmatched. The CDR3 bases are TGTGCCAGCTCACCATCGGGACACAGGGGAAACACTGAAGCTTTCTTT. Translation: CASSPSGHRGNTEAFF.

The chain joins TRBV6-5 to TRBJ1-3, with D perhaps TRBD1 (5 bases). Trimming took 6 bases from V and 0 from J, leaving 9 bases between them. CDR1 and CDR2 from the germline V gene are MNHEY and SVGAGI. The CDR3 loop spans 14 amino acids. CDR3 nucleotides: TGTGCCAGCAGCGACACAGGCTCTGGAAACACCATATATTTT. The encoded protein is CASSDTGSGNTIYF.

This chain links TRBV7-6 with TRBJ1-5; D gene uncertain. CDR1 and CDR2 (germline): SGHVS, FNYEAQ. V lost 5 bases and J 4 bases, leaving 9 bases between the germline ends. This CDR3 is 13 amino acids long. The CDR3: CASSQDSNQPQHF. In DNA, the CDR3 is TGTGCCAGCAGCCAGGATTCAAATCAGCCCCAGCATTTT. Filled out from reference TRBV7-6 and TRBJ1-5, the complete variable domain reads GAGVSQSPRYKVTKRGQDVALRCDPISGHVSLYWYRQALGQGPEFLTYFNYEAQQDKSGLPNDRFSAERPEGSISTLTIQRTEQRDSAMYRCASSQDSNQPQHFGDGTRLSIL.

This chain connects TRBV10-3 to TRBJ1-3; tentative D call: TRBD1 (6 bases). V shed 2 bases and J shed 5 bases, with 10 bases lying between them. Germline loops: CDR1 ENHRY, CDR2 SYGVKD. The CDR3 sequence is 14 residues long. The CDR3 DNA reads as TGTGCCATCAGTGAGGGAGACAGGCGAAACACCATATATTTT. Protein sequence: CAISEGDRRNTIYF.

The chain's CDR3 is CASSRWTGSGTEAFF. In DNA, the CDR3 is TGTGCCAGCAGCAGATGGACAGGGTCTGGCACTGAAGCTTTCTTT. V and J are TRBV7-6 and TRBJ1-1; 8 nucleotides line up with TRBD1. The CDR3 is 15 residues long. Germline V gene sequence: CDR1 SGHVS, CDR2 FNYEAQ. Trimming cost V 5 bases and J 4 bases; bases outside gene matches: 9. Drawing the rest from reference TRBV7-6 and TRBJ1-1, the complete variable domain is GAGVSQSPRYKVTKRGQDVALRCDPISGHVSLYWYRQALGQGPEFLTYFNYEAQQDKSGLPNDRFSAERPEGSISTLTIQRTEQRDSAMYRCASSRWTGSGTEAFFGQGTRLTVV.

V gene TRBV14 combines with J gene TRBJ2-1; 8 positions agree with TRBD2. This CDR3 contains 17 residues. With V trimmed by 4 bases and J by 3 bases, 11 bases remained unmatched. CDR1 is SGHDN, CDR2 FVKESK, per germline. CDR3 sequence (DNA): TGTGCCAGCAGCCGCGGGAGGACTGTTCAGCTCTACAATGAGCAGTTCTTC. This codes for CASSRGRTVQLYNEQFF.

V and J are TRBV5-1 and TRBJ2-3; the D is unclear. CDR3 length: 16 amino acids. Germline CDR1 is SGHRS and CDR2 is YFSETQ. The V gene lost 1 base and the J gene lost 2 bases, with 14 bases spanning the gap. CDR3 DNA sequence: TGCGCCAGCAGCTTGACGGGTGAAAGTCTCACAGATACGCAGTATTTT. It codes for CASSLTGESLTDTQYF.

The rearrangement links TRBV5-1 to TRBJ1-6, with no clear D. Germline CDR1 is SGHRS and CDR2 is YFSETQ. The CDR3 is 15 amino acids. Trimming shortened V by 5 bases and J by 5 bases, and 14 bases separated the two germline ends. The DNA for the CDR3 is TGCGCCAGCAGTAATTCGCCGGGAAATAATTCACCCCTCCACTTT. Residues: CASSNSPGNNSPLHF.

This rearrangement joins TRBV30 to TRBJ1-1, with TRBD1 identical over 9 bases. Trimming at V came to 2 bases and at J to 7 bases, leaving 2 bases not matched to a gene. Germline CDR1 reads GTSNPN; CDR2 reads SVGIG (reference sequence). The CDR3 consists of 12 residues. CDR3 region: CAWSWTGVEAFF. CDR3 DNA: TGTGCCTGGAGTTGGACAGGGGTTGAAGCTTTCTTT. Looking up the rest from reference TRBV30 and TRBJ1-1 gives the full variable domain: SQTIHQWPATLVQPVGSPLSLECTVEGTSNPNLYWYRQAAGRGLQLLFYSVGIGQISSEVPQNLSASRPQDRQFILSSKKLLLSDSGFYLCAWSWTGVEAFFGQGTRLTVV.

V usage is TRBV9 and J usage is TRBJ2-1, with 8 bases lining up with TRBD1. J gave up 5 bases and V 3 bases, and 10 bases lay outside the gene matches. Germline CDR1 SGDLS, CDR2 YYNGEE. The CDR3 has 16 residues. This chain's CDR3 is CASSADPGTGNNEQFF. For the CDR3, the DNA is TGTGCCAGCAGCGCCGATCCCGGGACAGGTAACAATGAGCAGTTCTTC.

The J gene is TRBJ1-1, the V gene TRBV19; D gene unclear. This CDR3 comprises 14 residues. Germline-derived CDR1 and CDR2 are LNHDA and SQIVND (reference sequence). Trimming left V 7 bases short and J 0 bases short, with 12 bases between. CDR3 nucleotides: TGTGCCAGTACCCCAACCACTATGAACACTGAAGCTTTCTTT. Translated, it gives CASTPTTMNTEAFF.

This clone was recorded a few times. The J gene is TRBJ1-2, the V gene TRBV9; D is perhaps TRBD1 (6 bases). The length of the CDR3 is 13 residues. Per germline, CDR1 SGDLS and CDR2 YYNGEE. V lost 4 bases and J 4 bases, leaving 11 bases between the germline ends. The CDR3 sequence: CASSRGTTYGYTF. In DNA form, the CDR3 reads TGTGCCAGCAGCCGTGGGACAACCTATGGCTACACCTTC.

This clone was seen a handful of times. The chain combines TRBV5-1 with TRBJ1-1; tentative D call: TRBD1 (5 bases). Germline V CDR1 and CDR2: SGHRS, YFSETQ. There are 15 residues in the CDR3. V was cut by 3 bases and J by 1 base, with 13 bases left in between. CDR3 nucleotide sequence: TGCGCCAGCAGCTCCGCCCCAGGGAGGAACACTGAAGCTTTCTTT. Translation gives CASSSAPGRNTEAFF.

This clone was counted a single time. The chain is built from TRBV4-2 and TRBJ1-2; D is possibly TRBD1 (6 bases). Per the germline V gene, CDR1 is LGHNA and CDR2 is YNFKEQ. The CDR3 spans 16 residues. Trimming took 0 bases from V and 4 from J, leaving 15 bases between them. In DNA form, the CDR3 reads TGTGCCAGCAGCCAAGATTTACAGGGCGCCACCTATGGCTACACCTTC. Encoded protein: CASSQDLQGATYGYTF.

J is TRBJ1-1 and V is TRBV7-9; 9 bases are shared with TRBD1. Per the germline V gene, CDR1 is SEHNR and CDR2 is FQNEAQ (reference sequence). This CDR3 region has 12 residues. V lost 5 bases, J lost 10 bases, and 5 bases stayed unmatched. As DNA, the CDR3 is TGTGCCAGCAGCCGACGACAGGGGGGAGCTTTCTTT. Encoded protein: CASSRRQGGAFF.

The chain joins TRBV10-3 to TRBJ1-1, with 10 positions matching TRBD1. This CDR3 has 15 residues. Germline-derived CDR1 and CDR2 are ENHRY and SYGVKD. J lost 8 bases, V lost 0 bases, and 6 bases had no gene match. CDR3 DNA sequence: TGTGCCATCAGTGAGTCGCCGGGACAGGGGCTCGAAGCTTTCTTT. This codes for CAISESPGQGLEAFF.

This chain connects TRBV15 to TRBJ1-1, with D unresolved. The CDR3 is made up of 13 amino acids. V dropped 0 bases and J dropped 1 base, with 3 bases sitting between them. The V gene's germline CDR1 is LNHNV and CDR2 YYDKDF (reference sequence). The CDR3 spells CATSREQNTEAFF. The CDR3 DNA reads TGTGCCACCAGCAGAGAACAGAACACTGAAGCTTTCTTT.